Each of the 23 T cell receptor beta chains below was sequenced from the same sample in a study of shared clonotypes between healthy human individuals. Assay used: immunoSEQ multiplex PCR; TCRdb lists only in-frame clones, some missing. The sample records approximately 2.4 million clones, approximately 95% being singletons. The sequenced material came from naive CD4+ T cells sorted from blood. As for subset: CD45RA+ positively selected. Receptors were obtained from a man aged 18 to 29 in good health.

This clone has more than one count but fewer than ten. For the CDR3, the DNA is TGTGCCAGCAGCTTGGCCTCTCACGGTGCGGAAACCCAGTACTTC. This gives the protein CASSLASHGAETQYF. The chain has TRBV5-5 and TRBJ2-5; D not certain. V was trimmed by 0 bases and J by 8 bases, leaving 17 bases between them. CDR3 length: 15 residues. Germline lookup yields CDR1 SGHKS and CDR2 YYEKEE (reference sequence).

The V call is TRBV30, the J call TRBJ1-2; perhaps TRBD1 as D (6 bases). CDR1 is GTSNPN, CDR2 SVGIG, per germline (reference sequence). V was trimmed by 0 bases and J by 8 bases, leaving 13 bases between them. This CDR3 spans 13 amino acids. CDR3 coding DNA: TGTGCCTGGAGTGTACTGGGGGGCGCGGGCTACACCTTC. This gives the protein CAWSVLGGAGYTF.

In DNA, the CDR3 is TGTGCCAGCAGGATCACGAGGGGGACTCAGCCCCAGCATTTT. Amino acids: CASRITRGTQPQHF. The gene calls are TRBV6-5 and TRBJ1-5; D is perhaps TRBD1 (6 bases). The V end was cut by 6 bases, the J end by 6 bases, with 15 bases between. The CDR3 contains 14 residues. Per germline, CDR1 MNHEY and CDR2 SVGAGI.

The J gene is TRBJ2-1, the V gene TRBV9; 7 bases fit TRBD2. This CDR3 region has 17 residues. The germline V gene has CDR1 SGDLS and CDR2 YYNGEE. The junction had 11 bases not matched to a gene; V was cut back by 3 bases and J by 2 bases. The CDR3 spells CASSAGITSETYNEQFF. CDR3 sequence (DNA): TGTGCCAGCAGCGCAGGGATAACTAGCGAGACCTACAATGAGCAGTTCTTC.

The rearrangement uses TRBV19 and TRBJ2-5; 8 positions match TRBD2. There are 16 residues in the CDR3. Germline lookup yields CDR1 LNHDA and CDR2 SQIVND (reference sequence). With V trimmed by 3 bases and J by 4 bases, 10 bases remained unmatched. DNA of the CDR3: TGTGCCAGTAGTATTCAAGGTAGCGGGACCGGAGAGACCCAGTACTTC. It encodes CASSIQGSGTGETQYF.

Remarks on this clone: The sample carries other DNA sequences with the same CDR3. The rearrangement uses TRBV25-1 and TRBJ1-1, with a possible D match to TRBD1 (6 bases). Germline values: CDR1 MGHDK, CDR2 SYGVNS. The CDR3 loop spans 13 amino acids. V was cut by 5 bases and J by 5 bases, with 12 bases left in between. The CDR3 loop is CASSPRGRTEAFF. The CDR3 coding sequence is TGTGCCAGCAGTCCCAGGGGAAGGACTGAAGCTTTCTTT. Full variable domain (rest looked up from reference TRBV25-1 and TRBJ1-1): EADIYQTPRYLVIGTGKKITLECSQTMGHDKMYWYQQDPGMELHLIHYSYGVNSTEKGDLSSESTVSRIRTEHFPLTLESARPSHTSQYLCASSPRGRTEAFFGQGTRLTVV.

The rearrangement joins TRBV6-1 to TRBJ2-7; D is uncertain. This CDR3 contains 12 residues. Germline CDR1 MNHNS, CDR2 SASEGT. V was trimmed by 2 bases and J by 2 bases, leaving 4 bases between them. CDR3 sequence reads: CASSESAYEQYF. The CDR3 nucleotides are TGTGCCAGCAGTGAATCTGCCTACGAGCAGTACTTC.

V is TRBV10-3 and J is TRBJ2-4; D could derive from TRBD1 or TRBD2 (5 bases each). The CDR3 spans 13 residues. V lost 0 bases and J lost 13, with 13 bases in between. CDR1 is ENHRY, CDR2 SYGVKD, per germline. The CDR3 DNA sequence: TGTGCCATCAGTGAGTCGACTGGGGGACGGCAGTACTTC. Protein sequence: CAISESTGGRQYF.

The genes are TRBV5-6 and TRBJ2-7; the D call may be TRBD1 or TRBD2 (5 bases each). In germline, CDR1 is SGHDT, CDR2 YYEEEE. This CDR3 spans 14 amino acids. Trimming stripped 4 bases from V and 6 bases from J, with 17 bases between. The CDR3 nucleotides are TGTGCCAGCAGCCCCTGGGGGTTGGATGGCGAGCAGTACTTC. Protein product: CASSPWGLDGEQYF.

This clone has a single count. The chain employs TRBV7-9 and TRBJ2-1, with 8 bases fitting TRBD2. Germline V gene data show CDR1 as SEHNR and CDR2 as FQNEAQ (reference sequence). This CDR3 spans 16 amino acids. Germline trimming cut 4 bases from V and 5 bases from J; bases unmatched to any gene: 10. Here the CDR3 reads CASSYPGLGGNNEQFF. The CDR3 DNA is TGTGCCAGCAGCTATCCGGGACTAGGGGGGAACAATGAGCAGTTCTTC.

This chain joins TRBV5-8 and TRBJ2-7; 10 bases agree with TRBD1. The CDR3 contains 15 residues. The J segment lost 2 bases and the V segment lost 1 base, leaving 3 bases of the junction unmatched. Germline values: CDR1 SGHTS, CDR2 YDEGEE. The CDR3 coding sequence is TGTGCCAGCAGCTTGAGACAGGGGGCAACCTACGAGCAGTACTTC. It yields the protein CASSLRQGATYEQYF.

Remarks on this clone: At the DNA level, this CDR3 is encoded by other sequences in the same sample as well. The chain has TRBV5-1 and TRBJ2-5; D gene ambiguous. Trimming pared 0 bases from V and 5 bases from J, leaving 5 bases between. The CDR3 runs to 12 residues. Germline CDR1 reads SGHRS; CDR2 reads YFSETQ. The CDR3 sequence: CASSLELETQYF. The DNA for the CDR3 is TGCGCCAGCAGCTTGGAGCTGGAGACCCAGTACTTC.

The chain recombines TRBV6-5 with TRBJ1-2; TRBD1 is a possible D gene (5 bases). The ends were cut back, 5 bases at V and 8 bases at J, with 15 bases in the middle. The CDR3 has 13 residues. CDR1 is MNHEY, CDR2 SVGAGI, per germline. CDR3 bases: TGTGCCAGCAGTAGGGGCCCCGAGGGGGGCTACACCTTC. This gives the protein CASSRGPEGGYTF.

The chain is built from TRBV9 and TRBJ2-6; 7 nucleotides agree with TRBD2. In germline, CDR1 is SGDLS, CDR2 YYNGEE. The V segment lost 0 bases and the J segment 4 bases; nucleotides outside the gene matches: 7. The CDR3 totals 17 residues. CDR3 protein: CASSVEDGRAGANVLTF. CDR3 DNA: TGTGCCAGCAGCGTAGAGGATGGGAGGGCCGGGGCCAACGTCCTGACTTTC.

J is TRBJ1-3 and V is TRBV29-1; TRBD1 matches 8 bases. Germline V gives CDR1 SQVTM, CDR2 ANQGSEA. Germline trimming cut 7 bases from V and 3 bases from J; bases unmatched to any gene: 8. The CDR3 is 14 amino acids. CDR3 nucleotides: TGCAGCGCCGGACAGGGTCTGGTTGGAAACACCATATATTTT. Protein sequence: CSAGQGLVGNTIYF.

The CDR3 loop reads CASMLAGAHTDTQYF. The CDR3, as DNA: TGTGCCAGCATGCTAGCGGGGGCTCACACAGATACGCAGTATTTT. The gene calls are TRBV5-4 and TRBJ2-3; 10 bases align to TRBD2. CDR1 and CDR2 (germline): SGHNT, YYREEE (reference sequence). CDR3 length: 15 residues. The J segment lost 2 bases and the V segment lost 6 bases, leaving 6 bases of the junction unmatched.

The chain employs TRBV19 and TRBJ2-7; D assignment may be TRBD1 or TRBD2 (5 bases each). The ends were cut back, 6 bases at V and 7 bases at J, with 13 bases in the middle. This CDR3 is built from 12 residues. Germline values: CDR1 LNHDA, CDR2 SQIVND (reference sequence). The CDR3 coding sequence is TGTGCCAGTAGCCCGGGGCGGCTAGAGCAGTACTTC. Translating it yields CASSPGRLEQYF. The full variable domain, with the rest looked up from reference TRBV19 and TRBJ2-7, is DGGITQSPKYLFRKEGQNVTLSCEQNLNHDAMYWYRQDPGQGLRLIYYSQIVNDFQKGDIAEGYSVSREKKESFPLTVTSAQKNPTAFYLCASSPGRLEQYFGPGTRLTVT.

This sequence joins TRBV7-9 and TRBJ2-2; D not resolved. Per germline, CDR1 SEHNR and CDR2 FQNEAQ (reference sequence). V was pared by 5 bases and J by 2 bases, with 15 bases between. The CDR3 has 16 amino acids. The CDR3 DNA follows: TGTGCCAGCAGCCCGCCACGGGTTACCAACACCGGGGAGCTGTTTTTT. This sequence encodes CASSPPRVTNTGELFF.

This chain connects TRBV19 to TRBJ2-5; 11 bases are shared with TRBD2. Germline CDR1 LNHDA, CDR2 SQIVND (reference sequence). The J segment lost 5 bases and the V segment lost 4 bases, leaving 6 bases of the junction unmatched. The CDR3 has 15 residues. The CDR3 spells CASSSFSGRAETQYF. CDR3 nucleotides: TGTGCCAGTAGTAGCTTTAGCGGGAGGGCGGAGACCCAGTACTTC.

The chain links TRBV10-1 to TRBJ1-2; no definite D call. CDR3 length equals 13 residues. Trimming pared 0 bases from V and 3 bases from J, leaving 5 bases between. The V gene's germline CDR1 is WNHNN and CDR2 SYGVQD (reference sequence). The CDR3 bases are TGCGCCAGCAGTGAGTCGCTGGACTATGGCTACACCTTC. The encoded protein is CASSESLDYGYTF.

The CDR3 sequence is CASSLGGFLTNEKLFF. The DNA for the CDR3 is TGTGCCAGCAGTTTGGGGGGGTTTTTGACTAATGAAAAACTGTTTTTT. This chain joins TRBV28 and TRBJ1-4; TRBD1 might be the D (5 bases). The germline V gene has CDR1 MDHEN and CDR2 SYDVKM. There are 16 residues in the CDR3. Trimming shortened V by 3 bases and J by 2 bases, and 13 bases separated the two germline ends. The whole variable domain, filled in from reference TRBV28 and TRBJ1-4, reads DVKVTQSSRYLVKRTGEKVFLECVQDMDHENMFWYRQDPGLGLRLIYFSYDVKMKEKGDIPEGYSVSREKKERFSLILESASTNQTSMYLCASSLGGFLTNEKLFFGSGTQLSVL.

This chain joins TRBV11-2 and TRBJ2-5; unclear D gene. The CDR3 runs 14 residues. The germline CDR1 and CDR2 sequences are SGHAT and FQNNGV. V lost 5 bases to trimming and J lost 4 bases, with 14 bases between them. CDR3 in amino acids: CASSPRPSGETQYF. The CDR3 DNA is TGTGCCAGCAGCCCGCGACCCTCCGGAGAGACCCAGTACTTC.

The chain employs TRBV6-6 and TRBJ2-7, with TRBD1 as a possible D gene (6 bases). Trimming removed 2 bases from V and 6 bases from J, with 14 bases in between. Looked up from germline, CDR1 is MNHNY and CDR2 is SVGAGI (reference sequence). CDR3 length: 14 amino acids. The CDR3 here is CASSYPPQGSEQYF. The CDR3 nucleotides read TGTGCCAGCAGTTACCCGCCACAGGGATCCGAGCAGTACTTC.